The present TCR beta chain was sequenced within a study of blood T cell repertoires in COVID-19. Background on the study: Acute and convalescent COVID-19 specimens originated in the United States, Italy and Spain.

One Seattle source followed patients from active infection through their disease course. The junction had 4 bases not matched to a gene; V was cut back by 6 bases and J by 5 bases. CDR1 is MGHDK, CDR2 SYGVNS, per germline. This CDR3 has 15 amino acids. Original processing notes: Reference gene primer amplification in the assay estimated nucleated cell counts. Here immunoSEQ multiplex PCR was the method, and the copy in TCRdb shows in-frame clones only, minus some. The DNA was the basis for D and trimming; V, J and clone size are from that table. The sample has about 390,000 clones; 80% to 90% are singletons.

The V call is TRBV25-1, the J call TRBJ1-6, with 10 bases fitting TRBD1. This receptor was taken from a woman aged 55 to 70 with COVID-19, enrolled during active disease. Source material: peripheral blood. This chain's CDR3 is CASSETGGNNSPLHF. CDR3 in DNA: TGTGCCAGCAGCGAGACAGGGGGCAATAATTCACCCCTCCACTTT.